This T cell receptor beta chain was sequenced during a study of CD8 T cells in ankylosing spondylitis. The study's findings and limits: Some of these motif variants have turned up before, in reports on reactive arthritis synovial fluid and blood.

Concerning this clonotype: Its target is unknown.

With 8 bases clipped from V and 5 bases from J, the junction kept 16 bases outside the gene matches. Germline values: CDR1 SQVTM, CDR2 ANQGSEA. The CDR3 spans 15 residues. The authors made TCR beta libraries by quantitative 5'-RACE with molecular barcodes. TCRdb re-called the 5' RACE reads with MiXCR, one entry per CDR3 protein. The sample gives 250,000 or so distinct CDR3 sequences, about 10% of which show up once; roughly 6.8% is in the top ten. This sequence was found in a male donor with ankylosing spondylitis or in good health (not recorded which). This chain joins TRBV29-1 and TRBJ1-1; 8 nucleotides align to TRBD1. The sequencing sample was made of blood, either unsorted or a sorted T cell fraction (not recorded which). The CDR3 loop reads CSSEKPRGPGTEAFF. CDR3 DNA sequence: TGCAGCTCGGAAAAACCCAGGGGGCCGGGGACTGAAGCTTTCTTT.